Following are 13 T cell receptor beta chains from one sample sequenced in a study of T-cell reconstitution after alpha-beta-depleted transplantation in children. Unique molecular identifiers featured in how the TCRbeta library was prepared. TCRdb re-analysed the PCR reads in MiXCR, keeping a single row per CDR3 protein. The sample has roughly 350,000 distinct CDR3 sequences; around 16% are singletons. The sample was PBMCs, mostly from graft donor cells, taken 360 days after TCRalphabeta/CD19-depleted stem cell transplant. The source is a male patient aged 2 to 9 who had a stem cell transplant for acute lymphoblastic leukemia, so the T cells may come from the graft donor.

The chain links TRBV6-2 or TRBV6-3 to TRBJ2-7; 16 positions match TRBD2. This CDR3 comprises 19 residues. V was pared by 0 bases and J by 3 bases, with 8 bases of the junction left unmatched. The germline V gene encodes CDR1 MNHEY and CDR2 SVGEGT. The DNA of the CDR3 is TGTGCCAGCAGTTACTCTCCGGGACTAGCGGGAGGGTCCCTCTACGAGCAGTACTTC. Translated, it gives CASSYSPGLAGGSLYEQYF.

The chain is built from TRBV12-3 or TRBV12-4 and TRBJ2-2; D possibly matches TRBD1 or TRBD2 (5 bases each). This CDR3 has 15 amino acids. V was trimmed by 7 bases and J by 3 bases, leaving 15 bases between them. DNA for the CDR3: TGTGCCAGCACTGAAAGGGACCGATACACCGGGGAGCTGTTTTTT. Amino acids: CASTERDRYTGELFF.

This chain links TRBV9 with TRBJ2-3; TRBD2 matches 11 bases. Germline lookup yields CDR1 SGDLS and CDR2 YYNGEE. Trimming took 0 bases from V and 1 from J; bases not matched to a gene: 7. The length of the CDR3 is 18 residues. As DNA, the CDR3 is TGTGCCAGCAGCGTAGGACTAGCGGGAAGGTCCGGCACAGATACGCAGTATTTT. Translation gives CASSVGLAGRSGTDTQYF.

This clonotype was picked up many times. The rearrangement uses TRBV5-1 and TRBJ2-2; D remains unclear. The CDR3 consists of 15 residues. Germline lookup yields CDR1 SGHRS and CDR2 YFSETQ. Deletions cut 0 bases from V and 1 base from J, with 7 bases between. The CDR3 nucleotides read TGCGCCAGCAGCTTGGCCATGGGGAACACCGGGGAGCTGTTTTTT. It is translated as CASSLAMGNTGELFF.

This chain links TRBV29-1 with TRBJ2-7, with D possibly TRBD1 on 7 matching bases. Germline CDR1 reads SQVTM; CDR2 reads ANQGSEA. The CDR3 is 18 amino acids. Trimming took 0 bases from V and 5 from J, leaving 26 bases between them. The chain's CDR3 is CSVEDYYGGPGGPNEQYF. The CDR3 DNA reads TGCAGCGTTGAAGATTATTACGGGGGACCAGGGGGGCCTAACGAGCAGTACTTC.

The chain employs TRBV11-2 and TRBJ2-7, with D possibly being TRBD2 (7 bases). Germline V lookup: CDR1 SGHAT, CDR2 FQNNGV. Trimming removed 5 bases at V and 2 bases at J, with 25 bases between. The CDR3 has 18 residues. The CDR3 sequence: CASSRTWGAGVNPYEQYF. CDR3 coding DNA: TGTGCCAGCAGCCGGACGTGGGGGGCGGGAGTTAACCCCTACGAGCAGTACTTC.

In its sample, this clonotype was seen a few times. The chain is built from TRBV25-1 and TRBJ1-4; 8 bases fit TRBD1. This CDR3 has 15 amino acids. Germline V gene lookup returns CDR1 MGHDK and CDR2 SYGVNS. After removal of 3 bases from V and 8 bases from J, the junction contained 8 bases not matched to a gene. In DNA form, the CDR3 reads TGTGCCAGCAGTGACCGGGACAGGATTAGAGAAAAACTGTTTTTT. This sequence encodes CASSDRDRIREKLFF.

J is TRBJ2-3 and V is TRBV16; the D is unclear. V gave up 3 bases and J gave up 0 bases, with 10 bases separating them. Germline V gene sequence: CDR1 KGHSY, CDR2 FQNENV. The CDR3 consists of 15 residues. The CDR3 DNA is TGTGCCAGCAGCCAGGAAAGGACGAGCACAGATACGCAGTATTTT. Translated: CASSQERTSTDTQYF.

This clonotype was seen just once. The V gene is TRBV10-3, the J gene TRBJ2-7, with 8 bases lining up with TRBD1. Germline CDR1 reads ENHRY; CDR2 reads SYGVKD. The CDR3 has 13 amino acids. Unmatched junction bases numbered 6, after V lost 9 bases and J lost 2 bases. This CDR3 is CAISGQDTYEQYF. CDR3 bases: TGTGCCATATCGGGACAGGACACCTACGAGCAGTACTTC.

This clonotype was observed a handful of times. CDR3 loop: CSVVPQTQETQYF. CDR3 in DNA: TGCAGCGTTGTCCCCCAGACACAAGAGACCCAGTACTTC. V usage is TRBV29-1 and J usage is TRBJ2-5, with D unresolved. V shed 4 bases and J shed 2 bases, with 11 bases lying between them. This CDR3 is built from 13 residues. The germline V gene encodes CDR1 SQVTM and CDR2 ANQGSEA.

The chain couples TRBV6-2 or TRBV6-3 to TRBJ2-7; 11 bases line up with TRBD2. Germline loops: CDR1 MNHEY, CDR2 SVGEGT. The length of the CDR3 is 15 residues. V lost 8 bases, J lost 5 bases, and 11 bases stayed unmatched. CDR3 sequence (DNA): TGTGCCAGCCGCTTAGCGGGAGGGCCCTCTGACGAGCAGTACTTC. This encodes CASRLAGGPSDEQYF.

This clonotype appeared a few times. The V call is TRBV7-2, the J call TRBJ2-1; D not resolved. This CDR3 has 13 amino acids. V was pared by 0 bases and J by 7 bases, with 7 bases between. In germline, CDR1 is SGHTA, CDR2 FQGNSA. CDR3 amino acids: CASSLAGRNEQFF. CDR3 nucleotides: TGTGCCAGCAGCTTAGCAGGGCGGAATGAGCAGTTCTTC.

This clonotype was seen only a few times. This chain joins TRBV12-3 or TRBV12-4 and TRBJ1-5; D not resolved. There are 15 residues in the CDR3. V shed 2 bases and J shed 0 bases, with 8 bases lying between them. The CDR3 spells CASSLYADSNQPQHF. CDR3 nucleotides: TGTGCCAGCAGTTTATACGCCGATAGCAATCAGCCCCAGCATTTT.